The present T cell receptor beta chain was sequenced within a study of cytomegalovirus exposure and HLA in healthy donors. Study-wide results and caveats: Among donors in an Asian-associated ancestry cluster, a later analysis reportedly found fewer N-insertions than the roughly 610-donor mean.

Regarding this clone: Its antigen is unknown.

J lost 4 bases, V lost 4 bases, and 6 bases had no gene match. This CDR3 spans 15 amino acids. Germline V gene data show CDR1 as SGHRS and CDR2 as YFSETQ. The PCR employed 60 Vbeta primers together with 13 Jbeta primers. The protocol was immunoSEQ multiplex PCR, while the TCRdb copy is restricted to in-frame clones and leaves out a portion. The data show about 86,000 clones, with around 74% seen just once and 6% to 8% held by the top ten. Healthy individuals who donated bone marrow served as the donors. This TCR was recovered from a woman aged 45-60 years in good health and CMV-seropositive. The sequenced material came from PBMCs. The chain is built from TRBV5-1 and TRBJ2-5; TRBD2 agrees at 11 bases. For the CDR3, the DNA is TGCGCCAGCAGCCCCGAAGGACTAGCGGGAGAGACCCAGTACTTC. Its translation is CASSPEGLAGETQYF.